This T cell receptor (beta chain) was sequenced for a study of CD8 T cells in ankylosing spondylitis (dated by TCRdb to the late 2010s). The study in broad terms: The study profiled T cell receptor beta repertoires in healthy donors and ankylosing spondylitis patients to find disease-linked TCR variants. In total, the full study cohort was made up of some 110 healthy donors and approximately 27 ankylosing spondylitis patients. Peripheral blood samples were taken, and synovial fluid was additionally collected from ankylosing spondylitis patients. The paper's findings and limits, for the study overall: A CD8+ phenotype was shown by the disease-linked clones, which were found at relatively low frequencies in peripheral blood. Some motif variants had previously been reported in the synovial fluid and blood of reactive arthritis patients, which suggests shared mechanisms of disease initiation. A TCR beta motif made up of several highly homologous amino acid variants appeared to be characteristic of blood from ankylosing spondylitis patients. The disease-linked clones were reported as significantly enriched in matched synovial fluid samples from ankylosing spondylitis patients.

As for this clonotype: No antigen is known for it. There are no base qualities to consult, and no much larger clone falls within one base.

Sequencing instrument: Illumina HiSeq 2500. Quantitative 5'-RACE with molecular barcodes was the method used to prepare the TCR beta libraries. The original methods were these. A new computational method, built on a probabilistic model of VDJ rearrangement, was used to identify disease-linked TCR variants. TCRdb reran the public reads through fastp at Q25 and MiXCR, keeping productive beta chains. Rows matching on CDR3 protein sequence are summarized as one entry with the most common DNA and genes. These V and J calls originate from TCRdb's pipeline instead of the authors' own analysis. The table for this sample lists a few hundred thousand distinct CDR3 sequences; 20% to 25% of them were counted only once. The top ten clonotypes cover 15% to 20% of the sample. The TCR was taken from a male donor with ankylosing spondylitis. What was sequenced was blood, either unsorted or a sorted T cell fraction (not recorded which).

The encoded CDR3 is CAISARGEAFF. The DNA reads as follows: TGTGCCATCAGCGCGAGGGGTGAAGCTTTCTTT. The sequence links TRBV10-3 to TRBJ1-1; TRBD1 is possibly the D segment (5 matching bases). According to the germline V gene, CDR1 reads ENHRY and CDR2 reads SYGVKD. V is clipped by 6 bases and J by 7 bases, and the sequence between their germline boundaries is 9 bases long. The cysteine opens and the phenylalanine closes a CDR3 of 11 amino acids. CDR3 DNA only is kept here, 33 bases in frame from base 1.